This T cell receptor beta chain was sequenced for a study of blood T cell repertoires in COVID-19 (dated by TCRdb to about 2020). Looking at the study overall: Samples from collaborators originated in the United States, Italy and Spain and spanned both the acute and convalescent phases of COVID-19. The material from the prospective study consisted of cDNA or gDNA derived from T cells, B-cell-depleted T cells, or PBMCs. Subjects who had been exposed to COVID-19, were actively infected with it, or had recovered from it provided the deeply sampled blood TCRbeta repertoires that made up the dataset. A freely available public database, intended as a resource for researchers studying the immune response to SARS-CoV-2, is where the repertoires were released. The samples were drawn from the first 160 participants of the ongoing ImmuneRACE study and from 1,254 subjects provided by 6 global collaborators. Nearly every sample came with metadata listing a de-identified subject ID, COVID-19 status, age in years and sex. Where HLA class I and class II types were available, the types were taken from metadata supplied by the sample provider, not from assay-based typing.

TCRbeta CDR3 regions were amplified from genomic DNA by means of the immunoSEQ Assay, a bias-controlled multiplex PCR. As for how the authors treated the data: Nucleated cell counts per sample were estimated from amplification of reference gene primers within the assay. To quantify the absolute abundance of each unique TCRbeta CDR3 rearrangement, sequence reads were collapsed and filtered. For each sample, productive Simpson clonality was calculated by taking the square root of Simpson's diversity index across productive rearrangements. TCRdb holds this immuneACCESS table with in-frame rearrangements only. Some clones are missing; in checked studies, unresolved V genes explain under half, and the rest has no known cause. V, J and clone size derive from that table, while D and trimming were established from the DNA sequence. Present in this sample are fewer than 400,000 clones, 80% to 90% of which were seen just once. The leading ten clones occupy 10% of the sample.

Beyond this particular receptor, the publication reports: Clinical and demographic metadata were provided uncurated, with the amount varying by source and participant.

Enrolling through a virtual design, the prospective study's participants ranged in age from roughly 18 to 95 years and lived across roughly 24 United States geographic areas. Cohort assignment in the prospective study relied on participant-reported clinical history from a screening survey and a study questionnaire. Recovered participants in ImmuneRACE Cohort 3 were defined as having two consecutive negative NP/OP PCR tests, clearance from a healthcare professional, or resolution of symptoms. Mobile phlebotomists in the prospective study collected whole blood, serum and a nasopharyngeal or oropharyngeal swab from every participant. Over a roughly 2-month period, participants in the prospective study had the option of providing additional blood draws and questionnaires. Blood samples from the prospective study were shipped frozen or at room temperature prior to DNA extraction. Notes on this clone: Its antigen remains unidentified. The record has no base qualities; no much larger clone is one base away.

Counted from cysteine to phenylalanine, this CDR3 has 14 amino acids. The only DNA kept is the CDR3, 42 bases in frame from the first base. Via the germline V gene, CDR1 is SNHLY and CDR2 FYNNEI. V lost 6 bases and J lost 7 bases; the stretch between them is 15 bases long. This receptor was identified in a woman aged 45-60 years who had recovered from COVID-19. The rearranged chain carries TRBV2 and TRBJ1-4; the best D guess is TRBD1, with 5 bases matching. The sequenced sample was PBMCs or T cells enriched from blood (not recorded which). The DNA reads as follows: TGTGCCAGCAGCCCTCAGCAGGGCTTTGAAAAACTGTTTTTT. It translates as CASSPQQGFEKLFF.